This TCR beta chain was documented in a study of early T cells in non-severe SARS-CoV-2 infection (dated by TCRdb to the early 2020s). In terms of the full investigation: Because TCR sequencing was done on bulk RNA from unsorted whole blood, the alpha and beta chains could not be paired.

The library was made by 5' RACE. Sequencing relied on a NextSeq 500. Unique molecular identifiers were attached to individual cDNA molecules in the TCR library protocol so that sequencing error and PCR bias could be corrected. Both TCR alpha and beta chains were sequenced, and tight co-correlation was observed between alpha and beta sequence abundances in each sample. Processing in the source paper ran as follows. Decombinator V4 was used to annotate the V gene, J gene and CDR3 of the TCR sequences. TCRs were defined as expanded if a significant change between any two time points was detected under a Poisson model with p below 0.0001. TCR abundances were normalised to the total number of TCRs sequenced per sample and expressed as counts per million. TRAV1-2 paired with TRAJ12, TRAJ20 or TRAJ33 defined MAIT TCRs, while TRAV10 paired with TRAJ18 defined iNKT TCRs. VDJdb, accessed on 1 November 2021, was searched for TCRs annotated for CMV, EBV and SARS-CoV-2, and TCRs annotated for more than one antigen were excluded. Through fastp at Q25 and MiXCR, TCRdb rebuilt clones from the public reads, retaining in-frame beta chains. Under each unique CDR3 protein, matching rows form one entry showing the most common genes and DNA. These V and J calls derive from TCRdb rather than the authors' analysis. This sample gives over 50,000 distinct CDR3 sequences in total; 10% to 15% of them show up just once. Clones ranked in the top ten supply 2.5% to 3% of the sample.

Overall study results and their limits: VDJdb matching was skewed toward anti-spike CD8 responses and likely underestimated virus-specific expansions, missing private and CD4 specificities.

This clonotype was counted many times. Its recognized antigen is unknown. The input lacks base qualities; no much larger clone sits a single base away. The CDR3 covers 15 residues, taking in both the cysteine and the phenylalanine. The only DNA kept is the CDR3, 45 bases in frame from the first base. V and J are trimmed by 5 bases and 1 base, and the gene matches miss 6 bases of the junction. CDR1 is given as SGHTA and CDR2 as FQGNSA, both from the germline V gene. A case-control design nested within a healthcare worker cohort in London, UK, was used, with weekly nasopharyngeal swab PCR tests and blood sampling performed. Healthcare workers were recruited between 23 and 31 March 2020, during the week of the UK lockdown, and were followed weekly for up to roughly 16 weeks.

The chain employs TRBV7-2 and TRBJ2-7; 9 of the junction bases match TRBD2. The sequenced material came from whole blood. The sequence came from an adult who was a healthcare worker with PCR-confirmed SARS-CoV-2 infection or an uninfected control (not recorded which). The CDR3 loop reads CASSTASGTSYEQYF. Here is the DNA: TGTGCCAGCAGCACCGCTAGCGGGACGTCCTACGAGCAGTACTTC.